This TCR beta chain was identified during a study of identical twins. Via MiXCR, TCRdb re-called the 5' RACE reads, giving one row per CDR3 protein. The repertoire has 550,000 to 700,000 distinct CDR3 sequences, nearly 10% of them found once; the top ten carry 2.5% to 3.5%. The V gene lost 3 bases and the J gene lost 7 bases, with 13 bases spanning the gap. CDR1 and CDR2 (germline): SGHTA, FQGTGA. CDR3 size: 15 residues. The sample also formed part of further work on yellow fever vaccine responses in identical twins.

The sample consisted of PBMCs. This sequence joins TRBV7-3 and TRBJ1-6; D is ambiguous. The origin of this receptor is a woman under 30 in good health. CDR3 in DNA: TGTGCCAGCAGCTTGCGGGGTCCAGGAAATTCACCCCTCCACTTT. Translation gives CASSLRGPGNSPLHF.